Only a few counts were recorded for the clone carrying this TCR beta chain. Its matching antigen is unknown. Clones were read by immunoSEQ multiplex PCR, and TCRdb kept only the in-frame ones, dropping some. The data show some 98,000 clones, with about 91% seen just once and 0.31% held by the top ten. These data come from a study of OX40 agonist ivuxolimab in advanced cancers. Study information: With a range of roughly 20 to 85, age averaged approximately 60 years, and 75% to 90% were male. Previous treatment with anti-PD-1, anti-PD-L1 or anti-CTLA-4 therapy was allowed; 30% to 50% had received some.

Trimming shortened V by 1 base and J by 3 bases, and 19 bases separated the two germline ends. The CDR3 is made up of 18 amino acids. CDR1 and CDR2 from the germline V gene are MGHRA and YSYEKL. Findings of the study overall: Circulating CD4+ and CD8+ T cells showed clonal expansion by week 6 at 0.1 to 3.0 mg/kg.

This sample comprised CD4+ or CD8+ T cells sorted from blood, obtained in a trial of the OX40 agonist ivuxolimab. The gene calls are TRBV4-1 and TRBJ2-4; TRBD1 is a possible D gene (5 bases). This TCR derives from an adult with an advanced solid tumor such as melanoma, head and neck, liver or kidney cancer. The CDR3 nucleotides read TGCGCCAGCAGCCAAGGGCCCCCCCGCGGACAAATCAAAAACATTCAGTACTTC. Amino acids: CASSQGPPRGQIKNIQYF.